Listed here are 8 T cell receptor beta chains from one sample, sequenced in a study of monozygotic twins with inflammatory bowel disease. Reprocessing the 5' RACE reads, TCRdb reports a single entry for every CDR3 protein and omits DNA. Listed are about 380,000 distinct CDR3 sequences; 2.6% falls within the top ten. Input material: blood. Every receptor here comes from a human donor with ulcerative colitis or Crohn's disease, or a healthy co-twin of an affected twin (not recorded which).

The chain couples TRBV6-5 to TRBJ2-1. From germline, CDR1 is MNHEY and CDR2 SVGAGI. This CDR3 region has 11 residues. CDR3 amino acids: CASSSLDKQFF.

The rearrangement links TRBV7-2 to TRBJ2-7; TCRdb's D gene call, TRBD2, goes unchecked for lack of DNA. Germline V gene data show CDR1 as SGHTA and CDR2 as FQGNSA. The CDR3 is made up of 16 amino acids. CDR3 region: CASSSGLAVFSYEQYF. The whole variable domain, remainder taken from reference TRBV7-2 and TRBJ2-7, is GAGVSQSPSNKVTEKGKDVELRCDPISGHTALYWYRQSLGQGLEFLIYFQGNSAPDKSGLPSDRFSAERTGGSVSTLTIQRTQQEDSAVYLCASSSGLAVFSYEQYFGPGTRLTVT.

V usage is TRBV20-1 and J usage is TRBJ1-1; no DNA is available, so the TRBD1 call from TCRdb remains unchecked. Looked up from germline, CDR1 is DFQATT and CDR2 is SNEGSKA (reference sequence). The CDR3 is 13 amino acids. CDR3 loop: CSANRGRDTEAFF.

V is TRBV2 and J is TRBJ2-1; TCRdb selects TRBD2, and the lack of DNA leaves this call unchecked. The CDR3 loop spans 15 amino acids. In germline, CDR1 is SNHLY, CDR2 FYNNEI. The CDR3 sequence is CASSLLAGGYLVQFF.

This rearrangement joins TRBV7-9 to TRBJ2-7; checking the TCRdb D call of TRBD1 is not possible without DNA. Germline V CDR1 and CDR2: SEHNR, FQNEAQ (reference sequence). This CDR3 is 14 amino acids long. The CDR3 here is CASSLSSVRGEQYF.

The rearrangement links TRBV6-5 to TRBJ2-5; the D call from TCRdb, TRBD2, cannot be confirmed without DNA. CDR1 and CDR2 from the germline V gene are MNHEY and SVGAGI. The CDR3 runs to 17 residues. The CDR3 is CASSYSKRGSLQETQYF.

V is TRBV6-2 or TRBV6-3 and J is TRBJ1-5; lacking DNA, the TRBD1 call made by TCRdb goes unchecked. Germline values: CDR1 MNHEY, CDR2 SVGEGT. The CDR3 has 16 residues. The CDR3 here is CASSYDRVNSNQPQHF.

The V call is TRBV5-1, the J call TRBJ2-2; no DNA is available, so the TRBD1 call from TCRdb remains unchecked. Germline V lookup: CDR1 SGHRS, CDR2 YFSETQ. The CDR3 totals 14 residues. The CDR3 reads CASSPPESTGELFF.